One sample yielded the 21 T cell receptor beta chains listed below, sequenced in a study of T cell repertoires in cytomegalovirus infection. These receptors' targets are unknown. TCRdb ran MiXCR on the reads and lists one entry per CDR3 protein. Of some 68,000 distinct CDR3 sequences in the sample, approximately 22% were seen once. Input material: PBMCs, sequenced either directly or after in vitro stimulation (not recorded which). The origin of the receptors is a human donor in good health (CMV status not recorded). Some clones in this sample may be carry-over from other donors' samples.

This clonotype was recorded at least ten times. This chain links TRBV10-1 with TRBJ2-1; TRBD1 matches 7 bases. Germline V CDR1 and CDR2: WNHNN, SYGVQD (reference sequence). The CDR3 runs 16 residues. The trim removed 2 bases at V and 6 bases at J, leaving 10 bases unmatched. CDR3 residues: CASSERDRVGANEQFF. CDR3 sequence (DNA): TGCGCCAGCAGTGAGCGTGACAGGGTGGGTGCCAATGAGCAGTTCTTC.

This clonotype was detected ten times or more. The rearrangement uses TRBV4-1 and TRBJ2-5; D is undetermined. In germline, CDR1 is MGHRA, CDR2 YSYEKL. V lost 1 base and J 0 bases, leaving 6 bases between the germline ends. The CDR3 totals 14 residues. CDR3 DNA: TGCGCCAGCAGCCAAGGACTGAACCAAGAGACCCAGTACTTC. It codes for CASSQGLNQETQYF.

In DNA, the CDR3 is TGTGCCAGCAGAGCCCCCGGACTCCACAATGAGCAGTTCTTC. As protein: CASRAPGLHNEQFF. The gene calls are TRBV28 and TRBJ2-1, with D maybe TRBD2 (5 bases). The CDR3 sequence is 14 residues long. CDR1 is MDHEN, CDR2 SYDVKM, per germline. V lost 6 bases and J lost 5, with 14 bases in between.

The chain links TRBV12-5 to TRBJ2-1, with TRBD2 identical over 9 bases. Trimming took 5 bases from V and 9 from J; bases not matched to a gene: 8. The CDR3 covers 14 residues. Germline CDR1 reads LGHNT; CDR2 reads FRNRAP. In nucleotides, the CDR3 is TGTGCTAGTGGTCAGGGTAGCGGGAGTGGTGAGCAGTTCTTC. Protein product: CASGQGSGSGEQFF.

This clonotype has only a few counts. CDR3 amino acids: CASSLPLGRAYEQYF. For the CDR3, the DNA is TGTGCCAGCAGTTTACCCCTTGGGAGGGCCTACGAGCAGTACTTC. The chain uses TRBV28 and TRBJ2-7, with 7 bases fitting TRBD2. Germline CDR1 MDHEN, CDR2 SYDVKM. V lost 2 bases, J lost 2 bases, and 6 bases stayed unmatched. The CDR3 length is 15 residues.

This clonotype was counted many times. The rearrangement joins TRBV7-2 to TRBJ1-3; 8 bases align to TRBD1. Germline V gives CDR1 SGHTA, CDR2 FQGNSA. This CDR3 comprises 20 residues. With 1 base clipped from V and 1 base from J, the junction kept 15 bases outside the gene matches. CDR3 sequence (DNA): TGTGCCAGCAGCTTAGGGCTTGGACAGGGACACCACGATTCTGGAAACACCATATATTTT. Translating gives CASSLGLGQGHHDSGNTIYF.

J is TRBJ2-2 and V is TRBV19, with D perhaps being TRBD1 or TRBD2 (7 bases each). The germline V and J ends were trimmed by 5 bases and 7 bases, with 20 bases remaining between them. CDR3 length equals 16 residues. CDR1 and CDR2 from the germline V gene are LNHDA and SQIVND (reference sequence). The CDR3 loop is CASSSSTGPSGGELFF. CDR3 DNA sequence: TGTGCCAGTAGTTCGTCGACAGGGCCTAGCGGCGGGGAGCTGTTTTTT.

This clonotype was seen a few times. The chain combines TRBV6-4 with TRBJ2-1; 9 positions agree with TRBD1. In germline, CDR1 is MRHNA, CDR2 SNTAGT. The V segment lost 2 bases and the J segment 9 bases; nucleotides outside the gene matches: 11. This CDR3 region has 16 residues. The CDR3 nucleotides are TGTGCCAGCAGTGACGTGCCGGGACAGGGAGAGGGTGAGCAGTTCTTC. It codes for CASSDVPGQGEGEQFF.

This clonotype was seen ten or more times. This chain connects TRBV7-2 to TRBJ2-1, with 10 bases identical to TRBD2. V shed 2 bases, J shed 8 bases, and the junction held 15 bases outside the gene matches. CDR3 length: 18 residues. Germline-derived CDR1 and CDR2 are SGHTA and FQGNSA. The CDR3 region is CASSLILLAGVLVHEQFF. The CDR3 DNA follows: TGTGCCAGCAGCTTAATTTTGCTAGCGGGAGTCTTAGTTCATGAGCAGTTCTTC.

The V gene is TRBV19, the J gene TRBJ2-5; no clear D gene. The CDR3 runs 17 residues. Germline V lookup: CDR1 LNHDA, CDR2 SQIVND (reference sequence). The V and J ends lost 3 bases and 4 bases respectively, with 21 bases between them. The CDR3 region is CASSISLPDPFRETQYF. CDR3 coding DNA: TGTGCCAGTAGTATCAGTCTCCCGGACCCTTTTCGAGAGACCCAGTACTTC.

This rearrangement joins TRBV20-1 to TRBJ2-1; D remains ambiguous. V lost 0 bases, J lost 4 bases, and 10 bases lay in between. This CDR3 contains 14 residues. CDR1 and CDR2 (germline): DFQATT, SNEGSKA (reference sequence). The chain's CDR3 is CSARDITEYNEQFF. Here the CDR3 DNA reads TGCAGTGCTAGAGATATCACCGAGTACAATGAGCAGTTCTTC.

This clonotype was recorded a few times. This sequence joins TRBV10-2 and TRBJ1-4; D may be TRBD1 (5 bases). Trimming took 6 bases from V and 5 from J, leaving 16 bases between them. The CDR3 contains 15 residues. In germline, CDR1 is WSHSY, CDR2 SAAADI. This CDR3 reads CASRLWDGSNEKLFF. In nucleotides, the CDR3 is TGCGCCAGCAGGCTCTGGGACGGGTCGAATGAAAAACTGTTTTTT.

This clonotype was picked up many times. This chain links TRBV19 with TRBJ2-4, with 10 bases lining up with TRBD1. This CDR3 spans 13 amino acids. Losses at the gene ends were 10 bases for V and 9 bases for J; bases not matched to a gene: 9. Germline CDR1 LNHDA, CDR2 SQIVND (reference sequence). The CDR3: CATSTGGYGIQYF. CDR3 in DNA: TGTGCCACCTCGACAGGGGGCTACGGCATTCAGTACTTC.

This clonotype was counted between two and nine times. The chain has TRBV9 and TRBJ1-5; the match to TRBD1 covers 10 bases. The V gene end was trimmed by 3 bases and the J gene end by 7 bases; junction bases not matched to a gene: 7. Germline V gene data show CDR1 as SGDLS and CDR2 as YYNGEE. The CDR3 length is 15 residues. The CDR3 protein is CASSATGGPGQPQHF. In nucleotides, the CDR3 is TGTGCCAGCAGCGCGACAGGGGGCCCGGGGCAGCCCCAGCATTTT. Full variable domain (rest looked up from reference TRBV9 and TRBJ1-5): DSGVTQTPKHLITATGQRVTLRCSPRSGDLSVYWYQQSLDQGLQFLIQYYNGEERAKGNILERFSAQQFPDLHSELNLSSLELGDSALYFCASSATGGPGQPQHFGDGTRLSIL.

There are many counts of this clonotype. The junction differs from germline at one of its ends, possibly a read error. The J gene is TRBJ2-1, the V gene TRBV7-7; D perhaps matches TRBD1 (5 bases). Germline-derived CDR1 and CDR2 are SSHAT and FNYEAQ (reference sequence). The length of the CDR3 is 16 residues. The CDR3 region is CASSLEAGGANNEQFF. The CDR3 DNA reads as TGTGCTAGCAGCTTAGAAGCAGGTGGGGCAAACAATGAGCAGTTCTTC.

This clonotype was recorded once. The chain recombines TRBV24-1 with TRBJ2-1; no clear D gene. V was pared by 4 bases and J by 1 base, with 7 bases between. Germline V gene data show CDR1 as KGHDR and CDR2 as SFDVKD. CDR3 size: 14 residues. CDR3 protein: CATSDRYSYNEQFF. CDR3 DNA: TGTGCCACCAGTGACAGATATTCCTACAATGAGCAGTTCTTC.

This clonotype was seen only a few times. The gene calls are TRBV20-1 and TRBJ1-2; a possible D gene is TRBD1 (6 bases). The V end lost 3 bases, the J end lost 5 bases, and 16 bases lay between the germline ends. The V gene's germline CDR1 is DFQATT and CDR2 SNEGSKA (reference sequence). The CDR3 extends over 14 amino acids. The CDR3 coding sequence is TGCAGTGCTAGTGGGTCAGGGGAAGGTTATGGCTACACCTTC. It encodes CSASGSGEGYGYTF.

This clonotype came up many times. This chain uses TRBV7-8 with TRBJ2-1, with 8 bases that match TRBD2. Germline CDR1 and CDR2: SGHVS and FQNEAQ. The CDR3 has 15 residues. V was pared by 2 bases and J by 7 bases, with 7 bases of the junction left unmatched. CDR3 residues: CASSLYGRAGNEQFF. CDR3 nucleotide sequence: TGTGCCAGCAGCTTATACGGGAGGGCCGGGAATGAGCAGTTCTTC.

The rearrangement uses TRBV5-6 and TRBJ2-1; D is perhaps TRBD2 (5 bases). With 4 bases removed from V and 4 bases from J, the gap between germline ends came to 12 bases. The CDR3 runs 14 residues. Per the germline V gene, CDR1 is SGHDT and CDR2 is YYEEEE. For the CDR3, the DNA is TGTGCCAGCAGCAGACTAATACTTTACAATGAGCAGTTCTTC. Translating it yields CASSRLILYNEQFF.

This clonotype was counted many times. The rearrangement uses TRBV7-2 and TRBJ2-5; tentative D call: TRBD1 (6 bases). Germline CDR1 reads SGHTA; CDR2 reads FQGNSA. CDR3 length: 13 residues. V was cut by 3 bases and J by 3 bases, with 8 bases left in between. CDR3 sequence (DNA): TGTGCCAGCAGCTTGAACAGGGAAGAGACCCAGTACTTC. This translates into CASSLNREETQYF.

This clonotype was observed a few times. The V and J genes are TRBV12-3 or TRBV12-4 and TRBJ1-1; maybe TRBD1 (5 bases). Trimming stripped 10 bases from V and 1 base from J, with 13 bases between. The CDR3 covers 13 residues. CDR3 sequence: CATKGLSNTEAFF. In nucleotides, the CDR3 is TGTGCCACCAAGGGACTGTCGAACACTGAAGCTTTCTTT.